One sample yielded the 8 T cell receptor beta chains listed below, sequenced in a study of regulatory T cells in long-lasting Graves disease. Libraries of TCR beta came from iRepertoire HTBI primers plus Arm-PCR of CDR3 regions. TCRdb passed the multiplex PCR reads through MiXCR, listing each CDR3 protein once. The repertoire includes under 400,000 distinct CDR3 sequences, roughly 17% of them detected once, and roughly 30% sits in the top ten. Specified time point: newly diagnosed GD, antithyroid drugs for less than 3 months. Isolated PBMC RNA provided the starting material for the TCR library. These data were also reused for a study on T cells in Graves' hyperthyroidism and ophthalmopathy.

The input for sequencing was peripheral blood mononuclear cells (PBMCs), taken at new diagnosis, from a patient treated with antithyroid drugs. The receptor source for this set is a man aged 35 to 55 with Graves disease.

This chain links TRBV9 with TRBJ1-2, with D uncertain. Per germline, CDR1 SGDLS and CDR2 YYNGEE. V was pared by 4 bases and J by 4 bases, with 11 bases between. CDR3 length equals 13 residues. CDR3: CASSPTEAYGYTF. The CDR3 nucleotides are TGTGCCAGCAGCCCCACCGAGGCCTATGGCTACACCTTC.

The chain recombines TRBV7-2 with TRBJ1-6; D call uncertain. CDR1 and CDR2 from the germline V gene are SGHTA and FQGNSA. This CDR3 has 15 residues. V lost 8 bases to trimming and J lost 10 bases, with 21 bases between them. The CDR3 protein is CASVLTVVLDSPLHF. CDR3 coding DNA: TGTGCCAGCGTCTTAACAGTCGTTCTCGACTCACCCCTCCACTTT.

This rearrangement joins TRBV7-3 to TRBJ2-7, with 9 bases matching TRBD2. This CDR3 region has 14 residues. The ends lost 3 bases at V and 6 bases at J; junction bases unmatched: 6. Per germline, CDR1 SGHTA and CDR2 FQGTGA. The CDR3 region has the DNA TGTGCCAGCAGCTTGGGCGGGGGGGCCTCCGAGCAGTACTTC. It translates to CASSLGGGASEQYF.

The genes are TRBV7-6 and TRBJ1-6, with 7 bases lining up with TRBD1. Germline V gene data show CDR1 as SGHVS and CDR2 as FNYEAQ. V was clipped by 2 bases and J by 10 bases; unmatched bases: 8. This CDR3 region has 15 residues. The CDR3 region has the DNA TGTGCCAGCAGCTTATCCGGGACAGAACCCTCACCCCTCCACTTT. Amino acid sequence: CASSLSGTEPSPLHF.

This clonotype has ten or more counts. The genes are TRBV20-1 and TRBJ2-3; no clear D gene. Trimming cost V 0 bases and J 2 bases, with 15 bases left between them. Germline assignment: CDR1 DFQATT and CDR2 SNEGSKA (reference sequence). The CDR3 runs to 16 residues. In nucleotides, the CDR3 is TGCAGTGCTAGAGAACGGGCTAGTGAATACACAGATACGCAGTATTTT. Encoded protein: CSARERASEYTDTQYF.

Comment on this clonotype: This probably arose from a read error, given a far larger clone one base away. The J gene is TRBJ2-5, the V gene TRBV29-1; no reliable D call. V gave up 6 bases and J gave up 11 bases, with 19 bases separating them. In germline, CDR1 is SQVTM, CDR2 ANQGSEA. The CDR3 totals 12 residues. CDR3 coding DNA: TGCAGCGTCCCGACCCCCTACAATGAGCAGTACTTC. Encoded protein: CSVPTPYNEQYF.

This clonotype was seen ten or more times. V usage is TRBV3-1 and J usage is TRBJ2-5; TRBD2 might be the D (6 bases). CDR1 and CDR2 from the germline V gene are LGHDT and YNNKEL (reference sequence). This CDR3 comprises 16 residues. V was shortened by 2 bases and J by 1 base, with 14 bases between the two germline ends. The CDR3 loop is CASSQNGGWLQETQYF. The CDR3 region has the DNA TGTGCCAGCAGCCAAAACGGAGGGTGGCTCCAAGAGACCCAGTACTTC.

This clonotype was observed at least ten times. The chain employs TRBV29-1 and TRBJ2-1; D may match TRBD1 or TRBD2 (5 bases each). The germline V and J ends were trimmed by 2 bases and 0 bases, with 14 bases remaining between them. CDR1 SQVTM and CDR2 ANQGSEA come from the germline V gene. CDR3 length: 16 residues. CDR3 in DNA: TGCAGCGTTGAATTGGGTCGGGGCGACTCCTACAATGAGCAGTTCTTC. Its translation: CSVELGRGDSYNEQFF.